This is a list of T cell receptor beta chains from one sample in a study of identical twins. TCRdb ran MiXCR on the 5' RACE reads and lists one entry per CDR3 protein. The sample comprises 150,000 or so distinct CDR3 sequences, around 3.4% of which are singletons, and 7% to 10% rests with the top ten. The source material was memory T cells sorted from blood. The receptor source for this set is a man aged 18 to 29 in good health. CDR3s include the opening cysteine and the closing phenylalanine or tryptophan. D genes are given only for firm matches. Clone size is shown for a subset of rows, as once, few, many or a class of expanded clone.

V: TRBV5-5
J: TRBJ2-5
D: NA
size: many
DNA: TGTGCCAGCAGCTACCCCGGGGGCGTTGAGACCCAGTACTTC
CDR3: CASSYPGGVETQYF

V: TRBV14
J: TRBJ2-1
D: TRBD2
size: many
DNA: TGTGCCAGCAGCAAGGGCCGACTAGCAAGAGGGGATGAGCAGTTCTTC
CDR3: CASSKGRLARGDEQFF

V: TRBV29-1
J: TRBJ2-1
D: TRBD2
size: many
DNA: TGCAGCGGGGGGGGACGGTTAAACTCCTACAATGAGCAGTTCTTC
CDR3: CSGGGRLNSYNEQFF

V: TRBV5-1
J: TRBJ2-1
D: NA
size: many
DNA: TGCGCCAGCAGTGGCCGGGAAGGGGGCAATGAGCAGTTCTTC
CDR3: CASSGREGGNEQFF

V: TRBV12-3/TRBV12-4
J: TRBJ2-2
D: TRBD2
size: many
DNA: TGTGCCAGCAGTTTAGACGGACTAGGGAACACCGGGGAGCTGTTTTTT
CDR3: CASSLDGLGNTGELFF

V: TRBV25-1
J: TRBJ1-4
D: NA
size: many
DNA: TGTGCCAGCAGTGAATCCGGGACAATTCAGTTTTTT
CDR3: CASSESGTIQFF

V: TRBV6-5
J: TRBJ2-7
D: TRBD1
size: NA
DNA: TGTGCCAGCAGTTACTCTCGACAGGGGGCGATCGAGCAGTACTTC
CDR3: CASSYSRQGAIEQYF

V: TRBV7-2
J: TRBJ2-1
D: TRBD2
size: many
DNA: TGTGCCAGCAGCGACGCGGGACTAGCGCTCAATGAGCAGTTCTTC
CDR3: CASSDAGLALNEQFF

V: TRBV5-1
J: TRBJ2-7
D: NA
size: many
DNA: TGCGCCAGCAGCTTGTACGCCCCGGAGGACGAGCAGTACTTC
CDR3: CASSLYAPEDEQYF

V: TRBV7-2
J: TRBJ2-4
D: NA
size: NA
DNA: TGTGCCAGCAGCTTAGTTAGGGGAGCCAAAAACATTCAGTACTTC
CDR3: CASSLVRGAKNIQYF

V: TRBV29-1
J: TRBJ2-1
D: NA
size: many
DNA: TGCAGCGTTGACAGTACCGACCGACTTAACAATGAGCAGTTCTTC
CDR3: CSVDSTDRLNNEQFF

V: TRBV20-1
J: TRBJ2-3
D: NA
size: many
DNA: TGCAGGGGGCTACCGGGGACTAGCACAGATACGCAGTATTTT
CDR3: CRGLPGTSTDTQYF

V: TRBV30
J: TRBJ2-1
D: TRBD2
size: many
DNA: TGTGCCTGGGGACTAGGCTACAATGAGCAGTTCTTC
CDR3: CAWGLGYNEQFF

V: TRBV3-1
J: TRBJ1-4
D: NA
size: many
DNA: TGTGCCAGCAGCCAAGACGGACAGTACAATGAAAAACTGTTTTTT
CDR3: CASSQDGQYNEKLFF

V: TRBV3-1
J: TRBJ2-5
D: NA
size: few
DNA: TGTGCCAGCAGCTTCCATGGACGGCAGGTCGGGGAGACCCAGTACTTC
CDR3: CASSFHGRQVGETQYF

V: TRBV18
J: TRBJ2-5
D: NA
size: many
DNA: TGTGCCAGCTCACTAAGTGGCGGCTGGGAGACCCAGTACTTC
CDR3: CASSLSGGWETQYF

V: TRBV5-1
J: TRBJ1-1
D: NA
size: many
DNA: TGCGCCAGCAGGCTTGGATGGGAAGAGGGACCCTCATCCGGAGCTTTCTTT
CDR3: CASRLGWEEGPSSGAFF

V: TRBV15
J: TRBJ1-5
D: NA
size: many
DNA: TGTGCCACCAGCAGAGATAAAGGGGCAGGGAATCAGCCCCAGCATTTT
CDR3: CATSRDKGAGNQPQHF

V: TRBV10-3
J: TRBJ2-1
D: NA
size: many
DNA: TGTGCCAGCCGGAGACTACCGGAAATTAACAATGAGCAGTTCTTC
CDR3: CASRRLPEINNEQFF

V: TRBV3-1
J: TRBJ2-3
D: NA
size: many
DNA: TGTGCCAGCGGCGGGCGGGATACGCAGTATTTT
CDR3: CASGGRDTQYF

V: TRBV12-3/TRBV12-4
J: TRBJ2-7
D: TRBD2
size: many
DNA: TGTGCCAGCAGTTTACAACTAGCGGGAGACGAGCAGTACTTC
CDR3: CASSLQLAGDEQYF

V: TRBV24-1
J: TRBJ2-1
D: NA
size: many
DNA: TGTGCCACCAGTGACTTCTCCACCCGGTACAATGAGCAGTTCTTC
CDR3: CATSDFSTRYNEQFF

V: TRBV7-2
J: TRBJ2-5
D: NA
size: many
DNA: TGTGCCAGCAGCTACGTCTCGACCCAGTACTTC
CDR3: CASSYVSTQYF

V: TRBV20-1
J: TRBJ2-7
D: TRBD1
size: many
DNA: TGCAGTGCTAGACCACCCGGGACAGGGGGTTACGAGCAGTACTTC
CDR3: CSARPPGTGGYEQYF

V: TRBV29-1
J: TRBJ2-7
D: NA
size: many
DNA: TGCAGCGTTGAAGGGGTCGGCTACGAGCAGTACTTC
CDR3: CSVEGVGYEQYF

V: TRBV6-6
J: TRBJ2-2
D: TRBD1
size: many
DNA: TGTGCCAGCAGTCAGGGGGTTTCGGGGGAGCTGTTTTTT
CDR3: CASSQGVSGELFF

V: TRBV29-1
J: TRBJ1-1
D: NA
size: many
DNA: TGCAGCGTTGAGCTCGAAAGGGGGTGGGGCACTGAAGCTTTCTTT
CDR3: CSVELERGWGTEAFF

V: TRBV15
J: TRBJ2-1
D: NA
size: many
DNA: TGTGCCACCAGCAGAGAGGACCGCTTCAATGAGCAGTTCTTC
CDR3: CATSREDRFNEQFF